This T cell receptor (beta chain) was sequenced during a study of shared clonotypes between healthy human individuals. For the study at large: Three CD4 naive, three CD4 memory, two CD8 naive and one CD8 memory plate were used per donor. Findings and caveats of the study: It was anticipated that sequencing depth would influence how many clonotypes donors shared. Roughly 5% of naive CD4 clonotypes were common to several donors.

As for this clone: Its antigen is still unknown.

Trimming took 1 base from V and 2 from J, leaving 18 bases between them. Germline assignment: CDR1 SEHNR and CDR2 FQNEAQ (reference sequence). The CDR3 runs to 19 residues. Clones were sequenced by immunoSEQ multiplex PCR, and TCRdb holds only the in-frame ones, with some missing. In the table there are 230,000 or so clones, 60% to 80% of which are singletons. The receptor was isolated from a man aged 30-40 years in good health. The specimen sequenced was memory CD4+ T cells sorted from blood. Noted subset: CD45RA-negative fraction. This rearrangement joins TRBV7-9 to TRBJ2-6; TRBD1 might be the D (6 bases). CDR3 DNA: TGTGCCAGCAGCTTAGTTTCTGGGGGCCTCGGCACTGGGGCCAACGTCCTGACTTTC. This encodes CASSLVSGGLGTGANVLTF.